The present T cell receptor beta chain was sequenced within a study of technical replicates of blood from a handful of donors. Using immunoSEQ multiplex PCR, the repertoire was profiled, and TCRdb retains in-frame clones only, with some absent. This sample has 95,000 or so clones, with approximately 95% found just once. Trimming removed 0 bases from V and 0 bases from J, with 21 bases in between. CDR1 SNHLY and CDR2 FYNNEI come from the germline V gene. The CDR3 contains 20 residues. The clonotype comes from a human donor in good health. This chain uses TRBV2 with TRBJ2-1, with D maybe TRBD1 (5 bases). Sequenced material: T cells isolated from PBMCs. The DNA of the CDR3 is TGTGCCAGCAGTGAAGCCTACAGGTTTTTCCCCCTCAGCTCCTACAATGAGCAGTTCTTC. It codes for CASSEAYRFFPLSSYNEQFF.